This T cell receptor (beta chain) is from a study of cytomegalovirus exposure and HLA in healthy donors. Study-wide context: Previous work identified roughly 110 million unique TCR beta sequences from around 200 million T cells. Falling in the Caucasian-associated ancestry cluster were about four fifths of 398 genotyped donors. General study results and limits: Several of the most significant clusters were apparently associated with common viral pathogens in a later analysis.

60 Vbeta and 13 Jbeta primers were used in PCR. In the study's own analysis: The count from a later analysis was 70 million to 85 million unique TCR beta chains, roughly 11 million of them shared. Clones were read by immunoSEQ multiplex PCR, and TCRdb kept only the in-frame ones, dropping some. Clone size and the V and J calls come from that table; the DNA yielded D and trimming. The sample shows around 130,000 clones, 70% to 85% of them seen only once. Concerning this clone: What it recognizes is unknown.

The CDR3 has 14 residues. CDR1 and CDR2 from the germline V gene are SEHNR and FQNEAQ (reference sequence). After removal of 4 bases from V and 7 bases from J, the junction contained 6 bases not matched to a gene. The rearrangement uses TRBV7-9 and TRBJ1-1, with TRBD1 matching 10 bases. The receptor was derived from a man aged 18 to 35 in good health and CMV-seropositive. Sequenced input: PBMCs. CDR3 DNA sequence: TGTGCCAGCAGCTCCCAAGGACAGGGGGTTGAAGCTTTCTTT. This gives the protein CASSSQGQGVEAFF.